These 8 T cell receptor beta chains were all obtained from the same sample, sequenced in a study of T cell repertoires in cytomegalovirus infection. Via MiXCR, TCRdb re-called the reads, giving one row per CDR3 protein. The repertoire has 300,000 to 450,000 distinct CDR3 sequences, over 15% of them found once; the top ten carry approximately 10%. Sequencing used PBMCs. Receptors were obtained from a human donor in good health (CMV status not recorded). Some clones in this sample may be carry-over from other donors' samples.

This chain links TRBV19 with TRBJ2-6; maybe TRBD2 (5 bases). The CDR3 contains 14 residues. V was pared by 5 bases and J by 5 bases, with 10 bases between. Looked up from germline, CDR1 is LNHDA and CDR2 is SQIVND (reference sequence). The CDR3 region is CASSFAGRANVLTF. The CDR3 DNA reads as TGTGCCAGTAGTTTTGCGGGTCGGGCCAACGTCCTGACTTTC.

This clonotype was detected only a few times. Here the CDR3 reads CASKLAGYYEQYF. In DNA, the CDR3 is TGTGCCAGCAAACTAGCGGGTTACTACGAGCAGTACTTC. The chain has TRBV5-6 and TRBJ2-7, with TRBD2 matching over 9 bases. Unmatched junction bases numbered 4, after V lost 6 bases and J lost 3 bases. Germline CDR1 is SGHDT and CDR2 is YYEEEE. The CDR3 length is 13 residues.

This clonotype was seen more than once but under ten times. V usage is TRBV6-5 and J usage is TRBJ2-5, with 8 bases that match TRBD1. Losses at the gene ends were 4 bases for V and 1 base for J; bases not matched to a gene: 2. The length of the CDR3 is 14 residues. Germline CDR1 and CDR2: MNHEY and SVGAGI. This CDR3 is CASSSTGVQETQYF. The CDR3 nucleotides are TGTGCCAGCAGTTCGACAGGGGTCCAAGAGACCCAGTACTTC.

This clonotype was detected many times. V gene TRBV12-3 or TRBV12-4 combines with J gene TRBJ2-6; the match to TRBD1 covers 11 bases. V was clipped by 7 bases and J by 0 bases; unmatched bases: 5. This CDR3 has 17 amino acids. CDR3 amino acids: CASTPGTGGSGANVLTF. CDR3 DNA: TGTGCCAGCACCCCGGGGACAGGGGGCTCTGGGGCCAACGTCCTGACTTTC.

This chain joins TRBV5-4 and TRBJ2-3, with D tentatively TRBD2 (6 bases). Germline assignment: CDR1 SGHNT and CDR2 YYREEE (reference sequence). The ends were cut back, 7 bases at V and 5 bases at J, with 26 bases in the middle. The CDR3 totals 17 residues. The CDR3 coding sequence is TGTGCCAGCCGCGGGGATCCTGAGCGAAGGAGAGGAGATACGCAGTATTTT. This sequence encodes CASRGDPERRRGDTQYF.

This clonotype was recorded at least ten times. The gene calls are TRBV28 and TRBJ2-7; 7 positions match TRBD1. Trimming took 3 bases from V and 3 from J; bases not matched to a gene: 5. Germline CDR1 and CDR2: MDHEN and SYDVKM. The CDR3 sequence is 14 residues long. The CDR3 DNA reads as TGTGCCAGCAGTTTCGCAGGGGGAAGCTACGAGCAGTACTTC. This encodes CASSFAGGSYEQYF.

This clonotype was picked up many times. The CDR3 is CASSHGLSGDEQFF. The CDR3 DNA reads TGTGCCAGCAGCCACGGACTCAGCGGAGATGAGCAGTTCTTC. The chain links TRBV7-2 to TRBJ2-1; D possibly corresponds to TRBD2 (5 bases). This CDR3 spans 14 amino acids. Deletions cut 5 bases from V and 8 bases from J, with 16 bases between. Germline CDR1 is SGHTA and CDR2 is FQGNSA.

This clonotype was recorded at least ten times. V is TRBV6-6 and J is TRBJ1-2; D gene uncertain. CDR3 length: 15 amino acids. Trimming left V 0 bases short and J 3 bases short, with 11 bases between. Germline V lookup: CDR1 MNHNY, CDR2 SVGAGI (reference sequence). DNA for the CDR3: TGTGCCAGCAGTTACTCTGAGATTACCCACTATGGCTACACCTTC. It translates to CASSYSEITHYGYTF.